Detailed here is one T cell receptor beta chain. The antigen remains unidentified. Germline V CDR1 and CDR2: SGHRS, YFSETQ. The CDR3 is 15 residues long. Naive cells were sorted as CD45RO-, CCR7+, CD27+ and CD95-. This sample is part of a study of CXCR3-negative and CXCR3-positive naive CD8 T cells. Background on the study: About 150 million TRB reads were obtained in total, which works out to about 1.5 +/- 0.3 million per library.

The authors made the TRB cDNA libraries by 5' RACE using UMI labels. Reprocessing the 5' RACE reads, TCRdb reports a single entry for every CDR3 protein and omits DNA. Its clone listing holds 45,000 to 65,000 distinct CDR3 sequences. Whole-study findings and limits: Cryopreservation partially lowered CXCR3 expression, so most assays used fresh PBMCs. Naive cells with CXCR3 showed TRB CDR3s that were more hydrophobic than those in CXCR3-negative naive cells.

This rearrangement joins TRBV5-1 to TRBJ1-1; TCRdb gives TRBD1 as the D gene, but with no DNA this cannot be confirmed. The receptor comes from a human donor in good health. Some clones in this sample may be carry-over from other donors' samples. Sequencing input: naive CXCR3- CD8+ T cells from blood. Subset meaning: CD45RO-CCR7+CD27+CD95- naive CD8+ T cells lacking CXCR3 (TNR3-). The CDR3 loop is CASSGGPNEDTEAFF.